The 22 T cell receptor beta chains below come from one sample, sequenced in a study of T-cell reconstitution after alpha-beta-depleted transplantation in children. TCRbeta library construction was performed incorporating unique molecular identifiers. From the PCR reads, TCRdb called clonotypes with MiXCR, one entry per CDR3 protein. This sample has under 300,000 distinct CDR3 sequences, with 9.7% found just once. Sequencing was performed on PBMCs from the stem cell graft donor, taken from the stem cell graft. The receptors stem from a human donor who donated a stem cell graft to a child with SCID.

This clonotype came up many times. V gene TRBV5-1 combines with J gene TRBJ2-1; D uncertain. Germline CDR1 reads SGHRS; CDR2 reads YFSETQ. V lost 4 bases, J lost 7 bases, and 12 bases lay in between. The CDR3 contains 13 residues. The DNA of the CDR3 is TGCGCCAGCAGCCCTGGATCTGGGAATGAGCAGTTCTTC. The encoded protein is CASSPGSGNEQFF.

This clonotype was seen many times. The chain employs TRBV27 and TRBJ1-1, with TRBD1 matching 9 bases. The V gene end was trimmed by 5 bases and the J gene end by 4 bases; junction bases not matched to a gene: 11. The CDR3 loop spans 16 amino acids. Germline-derived CDR1 and CDR2 are MNHEY and SMNVEV (reference sequence). Here the CDR3 DNA reads TGTGCCAGCAGTCGGGCCGGGACAGGGAGATTCACTGAAGCTTTCTTT. Encoded protein: CASSRAGTGRFTEAFF.

Only a few counts were recorded for this clonotype. The chain couples TRBV20-1 to TRBJ1-5; weak D call: TRBD1 (6 bases). This CDR3 contains 14 residues. The V gene's germline CDR1 is DFQATT and CDR2 SNEGSKA (reference sequence). Trimming took 6 bases from V and 0 from J, leaving 12 bases between them. Here the CDR3 reads CSADDRSSNQPQHF. The CDR3, as DNA: TGCAGTGCAGACGACAGGAGTAGCAATCAGCCCCAGCATTTT.

Many counts were recorded for this clonotype. The chain couples TRBV5-1 to TRBJ2-5, with D perhaps TRBD2 (10 bases). Per the germline V gene, CDR1 is SGHRS and CDR2 is YFSETQ. The CDR3 has 18 residues. V shed 4 bases and J shed 3 bases, with 25 bases lying between them. The CDR3 region has the DNA TGCGCCAGCAGCCACCCGGGACAGGGCCTAGCGGGGGAAGAGACCCAGTACTTC. Protein sequence: CASSHPGQGLAGEETQYF.

This clonotype appeared many times. V gene TRBV5-1 combines with J gene TRBJ1-1; tentatively, D is TRBD1 (6 bases). The CDR3 has 15 residues. Germline V gives CDR1 SGHRS, CDR2 YFSETQ. Trimming stripped 0 bases from V and 0 bases from J, with 9 bases between. In nucleotides, the CDR3 is TGCGCCAGCAGCTTGGTCAGGGGAATGAACACTGAAGCTTTCTTT. Protein product: CASSLVRGMNTEAFF.

This clonotype was found many times. The rearrangement links TRBV6-1 to TRBJ2-7; 7 bases agree with TRBD1. Germline trimming cut 8 bases from V and 1 base from J; bases unmatched to any gene: 8. The CDR3 consists of 14 residues. Germline lookup yields CDR1 MNHNS and CDR2 SASEGT. The CDR3 nucleotides read TGTGCCAGCGAGGTGAGGGACAGTTCCTACGAGCAGTACTTC. Translated: CASEVRDSSYEQYF.

This clonotype was detected ten times or more. The J gene is TRBJ1-1, the V gene TRBV20-1; 8 nucleotides agree with TRBD1. Germline trimming cut 0 bases from V and 4 bases from J; bases unmatched to any gene: 4. The CDR3 runs to 14 residues. CDR1 is DFQATT, CDR2 SNEGSKA, per germline (reference sequence). This CDR3 is CSAREDRDFTEAFF. CDR3 DNA sequence: TGCAGTGCTAGAGAGGACAGGGACTTCACTGAAGCTTTCTTT.

This clonotype was counted at least ten times. This chain uses TRBV5-1 with TRBJ2-7, with 10 bases that match TRBD2. The germline V gene has CDR1 SGHRS and CDR2 YFSETQ. V lost 1 base to trimming and J lost 0 bases; unmatched junction nucleotides: 4. This CDR3 is built from 16 residues. The CDR3 loop reads CASSLQAGGTSYEQYF. The CDR3 DNA sequence: TGCGCCAGCAGCTTGCAAGCGGGGGGGACCTCCTACGAGCAGTACTTC.

This clonotype was detected ten times or more. V and J are TRBV5-1 and TRBJ1-1; no definite D call. This CDR3 contains 13 residues. Deletions cut 0 bases from V and 6 bases from J, with 9 bases between. Germline V gene data show CDR1 as SGHRS and CDR2 as YFSETQ. The CDR3 sequence is CASSLEVIAEAFF. The CDR3 DNA is TGCGCCAGCAGCTTGGAGGTAATCGCTGAAGCTTTCTTT.

This clonotype was detected many times. A read error is possible here, since a much larger clone lies one base away. The chain has TRBV5-1 and TRBJ2-4; TRBD1 or TRBD2 may be the D gene (5 bases each). Trimming cost V 1 base and J 1 base, with 6 bases left between them. This CDR3 comprises 14 residues. Germline V CDR1 and CDR2: SGHRS, YFSETQ. CDR3 protein: CASSLWGAKNIQYF. DNA for the CDR3: TGCGCCAGCAGCTTGTGGGGGGCCAAAAACATTCAGTACTTC. The variable domain in full, completed from reference TRBV5-1 and TRBJ2-4, reads KAGVTQTPRYLIKTRGQQVTLSCSPISGHRSVSWYQQTPGQGLQFLFEYFSETQRNKGNFPGRFSGRQFSNSRSEMNVSTLELGDSALYLCASSLWGAKNIQYFGAGTRLSVL.

This clonotype was counted many times. The chain joins TRBV27 to TRBJ2-7; weak D call: TRBD1 (5 bases). Germline values: CDR1 MNHEY, CDR2 SMNVEV (reference sequence). The CDR3 loop spans 14 amino acids. Trimming removed 3 bases from V and 3 bases from J, with 12 bases in between. CDR3 loop: CASSFGRADYEQYF. The CDR3 DNA sequence: TGTGCCAGCAGTTTCGGCAGGGCTGACTACGAGCAGTACTTC.

This clonotype was found many times. V gene TRBV12-3 or TRBV12-4 combines with J gene TRBJ1-1; D is perhaps TRBD1 (5 bases). V lost 7 bases and J lost 1, with 16 bases in between. The CDR3 covers 15 residues. This CDR3 reads CASIWGGNSNTEAFF. DNA for the CDR3: TGTGCCAGCATATGGGGGGGTAACTCGAACACTGAAGCTTTCTTT.

This clonotype was counted ten times or more. Germline and junction disagree at one end, which may indicate a read error. V is TRBV5-1 and J is TRBJ1-6, with 7 bases matching TRBD1. The CDR3 spans 15 residues. Germline CDR1 and CDR2: SGHRS and YFSETQ. CDR3 in DNA: TGCGCCAGCAGTTTGGGACAGCCCTATAATTCACCCCTCCACTTT. Translated, it gives CASSLGQPYNSPLHF.

A note on this clonotype: One end of the junction is discordant with germline, which a read error may explain. This sequence joins TRBV7-9 and TRBJ2-5; TRBD1 matches 7 bases. Germline CDR1 is SEHNR and CDR2 is FQNEAQ (reference sequence). The CDR3 covers 14 residues. As DNA, the CDR3 is TGTGCCAGCAGCCCCCAGACAGGGAAAGACACCCAGTACTTC. Protein: CASSPQTGKDTQYF.

For the CDR3, the DNA is TGCAGTGCTACCCCTCCGTTAGGGACCCAGTACTTC. The encoded protein is CSATPPLGTQYF. The rearrangement uses TRBV20-1 and TRBJ2-5; D gene ambiguous. From germline, CDR1 is DFQATT and CDR2 SNEGSKA (reference sequence). The CDR3 sequence is 12 residues long. Trimming removed 4 bases at V and 7 bases at J, with 13 bases between.

This clonotype has at least ten counts. The chain employs TRBV3-1 and TRBJ2-5, with a weak D call TRBD2 (6 bases). V lost 2 bases, J lost 4 bases, and 8 bases lay in between. CDR3 length: 13 amino acids. From germline, CDR1 is LGHDT and CDR2 YNNKEL (reference sequence). CDR3 amino acids: CASSQRGGETQYF. CDR3 DNA sequence: TGTGCCAGCAGCCAAAGGGGAGGAGAGACCCAGTACTTC.

This clonotype appeared many times. The chain uses TRBV28 and TRBJ1-5; TRBD1 agrees at 8 bases. The trim removed 10 bases at V and 3 bases at J, leaving 8 bases unmatched. Germline V lookup: CDR1 MDHEN, CDR2 SYDVKM. This CDR3 has 14 amino acids. The CDR3 region is CATTGGKLNQPQHF. The CDR3 DNA sequence: TGTGCCACCACAGGGGGGAAGCTCAATCAGCCCCAGCATTTT.

This clonotype was detected ten times or more. The rearrangement uses TRBV19 and TRBJ1-1; possibly TRBD1 for D (5 bases). Germline V gene data show CDR1 as LNHDA and CDR2 as SQIVND (reference sequence). This CDR3 spans 16 amino acids. V was pared by 1 base and J by 3 bases, with 15 bases between. In DNA, the CDR3 is TGTGCCAGTAGTATAGGGCCTGGGGCACCGGACACTGAAGCTTTCTTT. This translates into CASSIGPGAPDTEAFF.

This clonotype was counted at least ten times. V gene TRBV7-3 combines with J gene TRBJ2-1; 11 nucleotides match TRBD2. This CDR3 contains 16 residues. With V trimmed by 5 bases and J by 2 bases, 5 bases remained unmatched. Germline V gives CDR1 SGHTA, CDR2 FQGTGA. CDR3: CASSQSSGGAYNEQFF. DNA for the CDR3: TGTGCCAGCAGCCAAAGTAGCGGGGGGGCCTACAATGAGCAGTTCTTC.

In this sample, this clonotype turned up once. The chain couples TRBV3-1 to TRBJ2-1, with D perhaps assigned TRBD1 or TRBD2 (5 bases each). The CDR3 is 17 amino acids. The germline V gene has CDR1 LGHDT and CDR2 YNNKEL (reference sequence). Trimming took 10 bases from V and 6 from J, leaving 28 bases between them. CDR3 in DNA: TGTGCCACCTGCCAAGATCCCGGGGCCCTCCCGCGCAATGAGCAGTTCTTC. Its translation: CATCQDPGALPRNEQFF.

In its sample, this clonotype was seen many times. The V and J genes are TRBV7-7 and TRBJ1-5; a possible D gene is TRBD1 (5 bases). Germline V gene lookup returns CDR1 SSHAT and CDR2 FNYEAQ (reference sequence). Trimming took off 3 bases at V and 7 bases at J, with 19 bases between the two ends. The CDR3 extends over 16 amino acids. The CDR3 region has the DNA TGTGCCAGCAGCTTTCGGCAGGGACGGCTCAGACAGCCCCAGCATTTT. It encodes CASSFRQGRLRQPQHF.

The sample holds many counts of this clonotype. The chain has TRBV5-1 and TRBJ2-1, with 11 bases lining up with TRBD2. Germline CDR1 reads SGHRS; CDR2 reads YFSETQ. This CDR3 is built from 14 residues. V was pared by 6 bases and J by 6 bases, with 5 bases of the junction left unmatched. The CDR3 nucleotides read TGCGCCAGCACCCCTAGCGGGGGGCCCAATGAGCAGTTCTTC. Encoded protein: CASTPSGGPNEQFF.